This T cell receptor (beta chain) was recovered during a study of radiotherapy plus CTLA-4 blockade in lung cancer. Study observations and caveats: Early blood T cell clone dynamics reportedly forecast response best, with interferon-beta.

Data came from immunoSEQ multiplex PCR; TCRdb stores just in-frame clones and leaves some out. Of 30,000 to 35,000 clones listed, 81% are singletons. This clone came up a few times. Its antigen is still unknown. Focal radiation plus CTLA-4 blockade with ipilimumab was given to patients with chemo-refractory metastatic non-small-cell lung cancer. The sample consisted of peripheral blood, taken from a patient treated with radiotherapy plus ipilimumab. The TCR comes from a human donor with non-small cell lung cancer that progressed on radiotherapy plus ipilimumab.

This chain's CDR3 is CASSERGQGDEQYF. DNA of the CDR3: TGTGCCAGCAGTGAGCGAGGACAGGGCGACGAGCAGTACTTC. The chain combines TRBV6-1 with TRBJ2-7; 8 bases are shared with TRBD1. V trimming: 3 bases; J trimming: 5 bases; junction bases outside the gene matches: 6. The germline gives CDR1 MNHNS, CDR2 SASEGT. There are 14 residues in the CDR3.